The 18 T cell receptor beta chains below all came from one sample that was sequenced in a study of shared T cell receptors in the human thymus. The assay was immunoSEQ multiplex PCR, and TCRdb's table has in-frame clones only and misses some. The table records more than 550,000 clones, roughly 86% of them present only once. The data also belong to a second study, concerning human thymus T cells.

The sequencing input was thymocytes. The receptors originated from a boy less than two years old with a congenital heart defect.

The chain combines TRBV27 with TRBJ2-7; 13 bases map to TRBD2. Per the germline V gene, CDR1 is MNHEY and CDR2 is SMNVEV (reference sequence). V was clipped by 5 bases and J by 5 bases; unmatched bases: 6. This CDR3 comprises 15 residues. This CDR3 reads CASSPTSGRGHEQYF. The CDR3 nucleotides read TGTGCCAGCAGTCCTACTAGCGGGAGGGGGCACGAGCAGTACTTC.

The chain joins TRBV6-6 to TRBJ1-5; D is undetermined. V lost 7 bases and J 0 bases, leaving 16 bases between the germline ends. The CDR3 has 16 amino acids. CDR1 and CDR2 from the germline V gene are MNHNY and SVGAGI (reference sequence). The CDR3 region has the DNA TGTGCCAGCAACTCCGTTGACGGGAATAGCAATCAGCCCCAGCATTTT. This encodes CASNSVDGNSNQPQHF.

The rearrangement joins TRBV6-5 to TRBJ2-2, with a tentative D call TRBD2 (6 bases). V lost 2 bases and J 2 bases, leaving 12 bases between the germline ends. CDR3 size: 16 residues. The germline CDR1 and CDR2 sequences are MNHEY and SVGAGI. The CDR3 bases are TGTGCCAGCAGTTACCGGGTAGCGGCTAACACCGGGGAGCTGTTTTTT. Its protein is CASSYRVAANTGELFF.

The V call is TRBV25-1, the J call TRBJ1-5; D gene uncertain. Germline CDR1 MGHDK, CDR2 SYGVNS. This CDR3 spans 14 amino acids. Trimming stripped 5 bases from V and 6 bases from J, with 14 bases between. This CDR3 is CASSSGKVGQPQHF. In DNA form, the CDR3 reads TGTGCCAGCAGTTCAGGCAAGGTGGGTCAGCCCCAGCATTTT.

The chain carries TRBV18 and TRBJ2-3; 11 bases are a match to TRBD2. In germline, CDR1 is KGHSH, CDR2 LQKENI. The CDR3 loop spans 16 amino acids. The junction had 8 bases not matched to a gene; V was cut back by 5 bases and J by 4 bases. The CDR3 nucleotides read TGTGCCAGCTCAATTACTAGCGGGAGAGTTGCAGATACGCAGTATTTT. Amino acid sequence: CASSITSGRVADTQYF.

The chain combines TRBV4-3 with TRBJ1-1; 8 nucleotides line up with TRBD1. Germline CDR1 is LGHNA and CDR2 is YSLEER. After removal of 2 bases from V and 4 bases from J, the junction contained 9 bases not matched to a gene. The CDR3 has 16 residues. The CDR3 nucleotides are TGCGCCAGCAGCCAATCCCCGCACAGGGGGGGCACTGAAGCTTTCTTT. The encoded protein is CASSQSPHRGGTEAFF.

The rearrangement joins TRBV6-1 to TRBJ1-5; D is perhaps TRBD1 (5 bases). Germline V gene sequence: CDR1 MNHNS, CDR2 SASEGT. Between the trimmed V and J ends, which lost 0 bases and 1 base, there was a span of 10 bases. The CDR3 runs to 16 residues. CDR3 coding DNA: TGTGCCAGCAGTGAAGCACCAGGGAACAGCAATCAGCCCCAGCATTTT. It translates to CASSEAPGNSNQPQHF.

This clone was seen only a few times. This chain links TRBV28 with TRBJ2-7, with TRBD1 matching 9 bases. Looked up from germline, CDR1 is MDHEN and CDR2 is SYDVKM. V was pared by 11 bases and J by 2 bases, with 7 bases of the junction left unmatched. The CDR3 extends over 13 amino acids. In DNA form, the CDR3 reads TGTGCCGCTCGGGACAGGGACCCCTACGAGCAGTACTTC. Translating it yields CAARDRDPYEQYF.

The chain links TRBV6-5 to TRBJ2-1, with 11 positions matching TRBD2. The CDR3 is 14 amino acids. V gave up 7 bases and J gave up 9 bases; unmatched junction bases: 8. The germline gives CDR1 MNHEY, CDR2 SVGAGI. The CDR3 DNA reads TGTGCCAGCACCCAGAGGCTAGCGGGAGGTGAGCAGTTCTTC. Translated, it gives CASTQRLAGGEQFF.

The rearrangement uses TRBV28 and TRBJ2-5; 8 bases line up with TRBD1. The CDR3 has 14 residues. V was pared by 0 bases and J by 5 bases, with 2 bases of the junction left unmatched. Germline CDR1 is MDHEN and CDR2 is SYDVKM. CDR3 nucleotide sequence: TGTGCCAGCAGTTTATGCAGACAGGGGGAGACCCAGTACTTC. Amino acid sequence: CASSLCRQGETQYF.

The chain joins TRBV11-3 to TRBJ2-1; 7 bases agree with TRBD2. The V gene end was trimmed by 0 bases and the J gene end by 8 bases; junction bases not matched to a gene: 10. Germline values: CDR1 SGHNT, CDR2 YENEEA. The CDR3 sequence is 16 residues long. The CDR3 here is CASSLDGREKRDEQFF. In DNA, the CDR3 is TGTGCCAGCAGCTTAGATGGGAGGGAGAAGCGGGATGAGCAGTTCTTC. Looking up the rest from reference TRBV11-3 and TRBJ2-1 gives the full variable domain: EAGVVQSPRYKIIEKKQPVAFWCNPISGHNTLYWYLQNLGQGPELLIRYENEEAVDDSQLPKDRFSAERLKGVDSTLKIQPAELGDSAVYLCASSLDGREKRDEQFFGPGTRLTVL.

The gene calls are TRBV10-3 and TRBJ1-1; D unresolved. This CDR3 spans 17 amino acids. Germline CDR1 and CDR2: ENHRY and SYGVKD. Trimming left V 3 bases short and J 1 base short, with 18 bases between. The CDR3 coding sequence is TGTGCCATCAGTGACCTCCAGGCAAGAAAGCAGAACACTGAAGCTTTCTTT. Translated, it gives CAISDLQARKQNTEAFF.

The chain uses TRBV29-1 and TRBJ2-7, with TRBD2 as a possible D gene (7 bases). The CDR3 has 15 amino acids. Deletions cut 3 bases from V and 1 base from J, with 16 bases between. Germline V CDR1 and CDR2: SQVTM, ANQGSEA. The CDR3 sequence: CSVELGGDFSYEQYF. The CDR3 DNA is TGCAGCGTTGAGTTAGGGGGGGATTTTTCCTACGAGCAGTACTTC.

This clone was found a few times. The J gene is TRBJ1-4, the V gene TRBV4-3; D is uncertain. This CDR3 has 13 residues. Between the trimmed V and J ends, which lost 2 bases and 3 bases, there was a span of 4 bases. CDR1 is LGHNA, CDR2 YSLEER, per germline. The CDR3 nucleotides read TGCGCCAGCAGCCAACGGGCTAATGAAAAACTGTTTTTT. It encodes CASSQRANEKLFF.

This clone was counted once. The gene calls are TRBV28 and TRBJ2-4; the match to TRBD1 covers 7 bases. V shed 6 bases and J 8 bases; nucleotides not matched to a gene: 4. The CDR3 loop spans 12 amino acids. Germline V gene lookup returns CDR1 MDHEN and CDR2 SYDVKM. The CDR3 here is CASSDRVHIQYF. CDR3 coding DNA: TGTGCCAGCAGCGACAGGGTCCACATTCAGTACTTC.

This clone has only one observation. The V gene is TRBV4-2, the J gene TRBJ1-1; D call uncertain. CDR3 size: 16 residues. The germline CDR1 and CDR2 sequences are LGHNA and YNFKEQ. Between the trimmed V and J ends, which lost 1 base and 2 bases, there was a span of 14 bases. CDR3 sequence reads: CASSQGPQERNTEAFF. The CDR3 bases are TGTGCCAGCAGCCAAGGCCCTCAGGAAAGAAACACTGAAGCTTTCTTT.

DNA of the CDR3: TGTGCCAGCAGCCAAGAACCTAGCGGGAACCGCTCCTACGAGCAGTACTTC. Its protein product is CASSQEPSGNRSYEQYF. The gene calls are TRBV14 and TRBJ2-7; the match to TRBD2 covers 9 bases. Trimming cost V 0 bases and J 0 bases; bases outside gene matches: 6. The CDR3 totals 17 residues. Germline assignment: CDR1 SGHDN and CDR2 FVKESK.

The CDR3, as DNA: TGCGCCAGCAGCAACCCGGGACAGGGCACAGATACGCAGTATTTT. Residues: CASSNPGQGTDTQYF. This chain connects TRBV5-1 to TRBJ2-3, with 8 bases identical to TRBD1. The germline gives CDR1 SGHRS, CDR2 YFSETQ. The CDR3 has 15 residues. The ends lost 4 bases at V and 1 base at J; junction bases unmatched: 5.